These 28 T cell receptor beta chains originate from one sample sequenced in a study of blood T cell repertoires in COVID-19. The data were produced by immunoSEQ multiplex PCR, yet TCRdb's version contains in-frame clones alone and is incomplete. The data show around 230,000 clones, approximately 91% seen once. The sequenced sample consisted of peripheral blood. Receptor source: a man aged 40-49 years with acute or convalescent COVID-19.

This clone was detected only once. The J gene is TRBJ1-2, the V gene TRBV5-1, with 7 bases that match TRBD1. The V gene's germline CDR1 is SGHRS and CDR2 YFSETQ. V was pared by 2 bases and J by 6 bases, with 13 bases of the junction left unmatched. The CDR3 has 16 residues. Here the CDR3 reads CASSFDRASPGDGYTF. CDR3 nucleotide sequence: TGCGCCAGCAGCTTCGACAGGGCCAGCCCTGGGGATGGCTACACCTTC.

This clone has a single count. The rearrangement links TRBV4-3 to TRBJ1-4; D is possibly TRBD1 (5 bases). In germline, CDR1 is LGHNA, CDR2 YSLEER. Trimming removed 0 bases at V and 8 bases at J, with 16 bases between. This CDR3 is built from 16 residues. The CDR3 loop is CASSQDPTPGGEKLFF. The CDR3 coding sequence is TGCGCCAGCAGCCAAGATCCGACACCTGGGGGGGAAAAACTGTTTTTT.

The rearrangement joins TRBV4-1 to TRBJ2-1; unclear D gene. V was trimmed by 0 bases and J by 9 bases, leaving 12 bases between them. This CDR3 comprises 14 residues. CDR1 is MGHRA and CDR2 is YSYEKL in the germline V gene. The CDR3 here is CASSQDPSIGEQFF. The DNA of the CDR3 is TGCGCCAGCAGCCAAGATCCGTCTATCGGTGAGCAGTTCTTC.

The chain joins TRBV6-5 to TRBJ1-4; 9 positions agree with TRBD1. CDR3 length: 14 amino acids. The V and J ends lost 11 bases and 5 bases, in that order; junction bases with no gene match: 9. The germline V gene encodes CDR1 MNHEY and CDR2 SVGAGI. The CDR3: CAGKTGTGNEKLFF. CDR3 sequence (DNA): TGTGCCGGAAAGACCGGGACAGGGAATGAAAAACTGTTTTTT.

The table lists this clone with a count of one. The chain joins TRBV7-3 to TRBJ2-3; D is possibly TRBD2 (6 bases). Germline assignment: CDR1 SGHTA and CDR2 FQGTGA. This CDR3 spans 15 amino acids. V shed 0 bases and J shed 3 bases, with 10 bases lying between them. The CDR3 DNA sequence: TGTGCCAGCAGCTTAACGGTAGCGGATACAGATACGCAGTATTTT. Translated, it gives CASSLTVADTDTQYF.

This chain joins TRBV7-2 and TRBJ2-3, with D perhaps matching TRBD2 (5 bases). This CDR3 has 15 residues. Trimming stripped 2 bases from V and 0 bases from J, with 9 bases between. Germline V gene lookup returns CDR1 SGHTA and CDR2 FQGNSA. Here the CDR3 DNA reads TGTGCCAGCAGCTTACGCGGCGGGAGCACAGATACGCAGTATTTT. Encoded protein: CASSLRGGSTDTQYF. The entire variable domain, with the rest obtained from reference TRBV7-2 and TRBJ2-3, is as follows: GAGVSQSPSNKVTEKGKDVELRCDPISGHTALYWYRQSLGQGLEFLIYFQGNSAPDKSGLPSDRFSAERTGGSVSTLTIQRTQQEDSAVYLCASSLRGGSTDTQYFGPGTRLTVL.

This clone appeared a few times. The V call is TRBV28, the J call TRBJ1-5; tentative D call: TRBD1 (6 bases). CDR3 length equals 15 residues. Germline lookup yields CDR1 MDHEN and CDR2 SYDVKM. V lost 3 bases, J lost 3 bases, and 12 bases lay in between. DNA for the CDR3: TGTGCCAGCAGTTTCGCCCGACAGGTCAATCAGCCCCAGCATTTT. Its protein product is CASSFARQVNQPQHF.

The J gene is TRBJ2-1, the V gene TRBV7-8; D uncertain. The V and J ends lost 4 bases and 6 bases respectively, with 19 bases between them. The germline V gene encodes CDR1 SGHVS and CDR2 FQNEAQ. This CDR3 has 16 amino acids. The chain's CDR3 is CASSSPESFPGNEQFF. DNA of the CDR3: TGTGCCAGCAGCTCCCCTGAAAGCTTTCCGGGCAATGAGCAGTTCTTC. Supplemented by reference TRBV7-8 and TRBJ2-1, the full variable domain reads GAGVSQSPRYKVAKRGQDVALRCDPISGHVSLFWYQQALGQGPEFLTYFQNEAQLDKSGLPSDRFFAERPEGSVSTLKIQRTQQEDSAVYLCASSSPESFPGNEQFFGPGTRLTVL.

With regard to this clone: This specimen includes other DNA sequences encoding the same CDR3. The rearrangement uses TRBV12-3 or TRBV12-4 and TRBJ2-3; D gene unclear. The CDR3 length is 13 residues. Trimming stripped 5 bases from V and 1 base from J, with 7 bases between. The CDR3 here is CASSRTGTDTQYF. The CDR3 DNA reads TGTGCCAGCAGTCGAACAGGCACAGATACGCAGTATTTT.

The chain combines TRBV10-2 with TRBJ1-2; possibly TRBD1 for D (6 bases). V lost 3 bases and J 9 bases, leaving 23 bases between the germline ends. This CDR3 is 16 amino acids long. Germline values: CDR1 WSHSY, CDR2 SAAADI. CDR3 nucleotide sequence: TGCGCCAGCAGTGATAGTTCTGGACAGCCTGGGTATAGCTACACCTTC. Protein: CASSDSSGQPGYSYTF.

In this sample, this clone turned up once. The chain joins TRBV9 to TRBJ2-7, with 9 nucleotides matching TRBD2. Germline V gives CDR1 SGDLS, CDR2 YYNGEE. After removal of 4 bases from V and 2 bases from J, the junction contained 7 bases not matched to a gene. The CDR3 loop spans 15 amino acids. CDR3 residues: CASSISGGPPYEQYF. Written as DNA, the CDR3 is TGTGCCAGCAGCATCAGCGGGGGGCCTCCCTACGAGCAGTACTTC.

This chain links TRBV9 with TRBJ1-5, with D unresolved. CDR3 size: 16 residues. Germline V gene data show CDR1 as SGDLS and CDR2 as YYNGEE. V was clipped by 0 bases and J by 0 bases, with 10 bases between them. Here the CDR3 DNA reads TGTGCCAGCAGCGTAGGGGCAGATGATAGCAATCAGCCCCAGCATTTT. Its translation: CASSVGADDSNQPQHF. Looking up the rest from reference TRBV9 and TRBJ1-5 gives the full variable domain: DSGVTQTPKHLITATGQRVTLRCSPRSGDLSVYWYQQSLDQGLQFLIQYYNGEERAKGNILERFSAQQFPDLHSELNLSSLELGDSALYFCASSVGADDSNQPQHFGDGTRLSIL.

The V and J genes are TRBV19 and TRBJ2-7, with 7 bases that match TRBD2. Trimming removed 4 bases from V and 2 bases from J; junction bases left unmatched: 8. The CDR3 totals 15 residues. Germline V CDR1 and CDR2: LNHDA, SQIVND (reference sequence). CDR3 sequence: CASSRGAGRTYEQYF. The CDR3, as DNA: TGTGCCAGTAGTAGGGGAGCGGGGAGGACCTACGAGCAGTACTTC.

The chain combines TRBV28 with TRBJ2-7, with 8 nucleotides matching TRBD2. V lost 3 bases and J lost 3; bases outside the gene matches: 7. The V gene's germline CDR1 is MDHEN and CDR2 SYDVKM. The CDR3 contains 15 residues. CDR3 in DNA: TGTGCCAGCAGTTTGGCCGGGACTAGGGACTACGAGCAGTACTTC. This codes for CASSLAGTRDYEQYF. The entire variable domain, with the rest obtained from reference TRBV28 and TRBJ2-7, is as follows: DVKVTQSSRYLVKRTGEKVFLECVQDMDHENMFWYRQDPGLGLRLIYFSYDVKMKEKGDIPEGYSVSREKKERFSLILESASTNQTSMYLCASSLAGTRDYEQYFGPGTRLTVT.

This chain uses TRBV3-1 (or the pseudogene TRBV3-2) with TRBJ2-7, with 9 bases that match TRBD2. The CDR3 is 16 residues long. V lost 3 bases to trimming and J lost 1 base; unmatched junction nucleotides: 7. Germline lookup yields CDR1 LGHDT and CDR2 YNNKEL (reference sequence). This CDR3 reads CASSQFSGRKSYEQYF. Here the CDR3 DNA reads TGTGCCAGCAGCCAGTTTAGCGGGAGAAAGTCCTACGAGCAGTACTTC.

The rearrangement uses TRBV6-6 and TRBJ2-2; possibly TRBD1 for D (5 bases). This CDR3 contains 15 residues. Germline V gene lookup returns CDR1 MNHNY and CDR2 SVGAGI (reference sequence). V lost 5 bases and J lost 5, with 15 bases in between. CDR3 amino acids: CASSTTGVRTGELFF. CDR3 in DNA: TGTGCCAGCAGTACAACAGGAGTGCGGACCGGGGAGCTGTTTTTT.

This clone appeared once. The chain recombines TRBV7-9 with TRBJ2-7, with D perhaps matching TRBD2 (6 bases). The germline V gene has CDR1 SEHNR and CDR2 FQNEAQ (reference sequence). With 3 bases removed from V and 9 bases from J, the gap between germline ends came to 18 bases. The length of the CDR3 is 14 residues. The CDR3 reads CASSFNPGASGQYF. CDR3 nucleotides: TGTGCCAGCAGCTTTAACCCGGGAGCCTCGGGGCAGTACTTC. The full variable domain, its missing parts supplied by reference TRBV7-9 and TRBJ2-7, is DTGVSQNPRHKITKRGQNVTFRCDPISEHNRLYWYRQTLGQGPEFLTYFQNEAQLEKSRLLSDRFSAERPKGSFSTLEIQRTEQGDSAMYLCASSFNPGASGQYFGPGTRLTVT.

This clone appeared a single time. V usage is TRBV6-2 or TRBV6-3 and J usage is TRBJ2-7; D may be TRBD2 (6 bases). The CDR3 has 14 amino acids. Germline V lookup: CDR1 MNHEY, CDR2 SVGEGT. The ends were cut back, 5 bases at V and 1 base at J, with 12 bases in the middle. The CDR3: CASSGGTDSYEQYF. CDR3 nucleotide sequence: TGTGCCAGCAGTGGCGGGACTGATTCCTACGAGCAGTACTTC.

Written as DNA, the CDR3 is TGTGCCAGCAGTTACCAACGGAATGCCCCAGGGGCCCAGTACTTC. It encodes CASSYQRNAPGAQYF. The gene calls are TRBV6-5 and TRBJ2-5; D is perhaps TRBD1 (6 bases). V was cut by 2 bases and J by 9 bases, with 19 bases left in between. Germline assignment: CDR1 MNHEY and CDR2 SVGAGI. The CDR3 sequence is 15 residues long.

CDR3: CATSSRDINIQYF. The CDR3 coding sequence is TGTGCCACCAGCTCCCGGGATATTAACATTCAGTACTTC. The chain links TRBV24-1 to TRBJ2-4, with D tentatively TRBD2 (5 bases). Between the trimmed V and J ends, which lost 7 bases and 7 bases, there was a span of 13 bases. Germline values: CDR1 KGHDR, CDR2 SFDVKD. The length of the CDR3 is 13 residues.

The chain links TRBV5-1 to TRBJ2-7, with D unresolved. V was cut by 0 bases and J by 2 bases, with 9 bases left in between. The CDR3 has 14 residues. The germline V gene encodes CDR1 SGHRS and CDR2 YFSETQ. The CDR3 nucleotides are TGCGCCAGCAGCTTGGGGGTCGAGGCCTACGAGCAGTACTTC. Residues: CASSLGVEAYEQYF.

V gene TRBV7-9 combines with J gene TRBJ2-7; D is uncertain. The CDR3 sequence is 13 residues long. V gave up 1 base and J gave up 3 bases, with 7 bases separating them. Germline assignment: CDR1 SEHNR and CDR2 FQNEAQ (reference sequence). The CDR3 nucleotides are TGTGCCAGCAGCTTAGGGCACTACTACGAGCAGTACTTC. This sequence encodes CASSLGHYYEQYF.

The chain uses TRBV4-1 and TRBJ2-7, with TRBD2 matching over 7 bases. Germline-derived CDR1 and CDR2 are MGHRA and YSYEKL. CDR3 length: 18 residues. The ends lost 0 bases at V and 13 bases at J; junction bases unmatched: 24. For the CDR3, the DNA is TGCGCCAGCAGCCAAGAGACTTTCGGGGGGTCGAGGGAAAACATCGCTTACTTC. Residues: CASSQETFGGSRENIAYF.

The CDR3 here is CASSQPGLTDTQYF. CDR3 in DNA: TGTGCCAGCAGCCAACCGGGTTTGACAGATACGCAGTATTTT. The chain uses TRBV4-2 and TRBJ2-3; D is uncertain. The CDR3 covers 14 residues. Germline V gene sequence: CDR1 LGHNA, CDR2 YNFKEQ. V was trimmed by 2 bases and J by 3 bases, leaving 9 bases between them.

V and J are TRBV6-2 or TRBV6-3 and TRBJ1-1; TRBD1 might be the D (5 bases). The length of the CDR3 is 18 residues. V was pared by 6 bases and J by 2 bases, with 25 bases between. Germline CDR1 and CDR2: MNHEY and SVGEGT. The chain's CDR3 is CASSPFRGTLLGNTEAFF. The CDR3, as DNA: TGTGCCAGCAGCCCTTTTCGGGGGACGTTATTGGGAAACACTGAAGCTTTCTTT.

The CDR3 DNA sequence: TGTGCCCCCCCACGGCGGGACGGGCAGAACACTGAAGCTTTCTTT. Encoded protein: CAPPRRDGQNTEAFF. The chain employs TRBV2 and TRBJ1-1; TRBD1 might be the D (5 bases). Germline CDR1 SNHLY, CDR2 FYNNEI. V lost 11 bases to trimming and J lost 1 base, with 20 bases between them. The CDR3 is 15 residues long.

This clone was counted a few times. The chain carries TRBV11-3 and TRBJ2-2, with 8 nucleotides matching TRBD2. Germline CDR1 is SGHNT and CDR2 is YENEEA. V was clipped by 5 bases and J by 5 bases; unmatched bases: 10. The CDR3 is 16 amino acids. The CDR3 nucleotides are TGTGCCAGCAGCCCCACGGGGGGGAGTTGGACCGGGGAGCTGTTTTTT. Its translation is CASSPTGGSWTGELFF.

The chain carries TRBV27 and TRBJ2-5; 11 positions match TRBD2. This CDR3 has 15 residues. Unmatched junction bases numbered 5, after V lost 4 bases and J lost 4 bases. Germline CDR1 is MNHEY and CDR2 is SMNVEV (reference sequence). The CDR3 reads CASSSLAGGGETQYF. The CDR3 region has the DNA TGTGCCAGCAGTTCCCTAGCGGGGGGAGGAGAGACCCAGTACTTC.